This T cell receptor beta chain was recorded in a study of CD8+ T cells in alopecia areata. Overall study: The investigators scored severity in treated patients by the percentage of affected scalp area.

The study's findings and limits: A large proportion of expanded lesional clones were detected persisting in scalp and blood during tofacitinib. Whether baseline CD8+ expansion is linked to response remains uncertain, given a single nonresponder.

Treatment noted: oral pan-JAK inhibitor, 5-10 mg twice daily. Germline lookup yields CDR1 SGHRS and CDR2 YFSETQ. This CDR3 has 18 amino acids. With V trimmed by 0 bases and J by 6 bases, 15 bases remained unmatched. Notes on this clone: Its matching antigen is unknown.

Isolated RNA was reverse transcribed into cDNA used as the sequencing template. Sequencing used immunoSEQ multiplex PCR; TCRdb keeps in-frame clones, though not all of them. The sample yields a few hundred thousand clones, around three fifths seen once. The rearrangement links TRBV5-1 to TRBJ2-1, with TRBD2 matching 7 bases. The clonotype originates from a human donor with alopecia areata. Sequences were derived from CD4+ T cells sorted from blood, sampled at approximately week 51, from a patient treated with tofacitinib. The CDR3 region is CASSLAGSPAGSSNEQFF. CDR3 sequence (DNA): TGCGCCAGCAGCTTGGCCGGGTCGCCAGCGGGGTCTTCCAATGAGCAGTTCTTC.